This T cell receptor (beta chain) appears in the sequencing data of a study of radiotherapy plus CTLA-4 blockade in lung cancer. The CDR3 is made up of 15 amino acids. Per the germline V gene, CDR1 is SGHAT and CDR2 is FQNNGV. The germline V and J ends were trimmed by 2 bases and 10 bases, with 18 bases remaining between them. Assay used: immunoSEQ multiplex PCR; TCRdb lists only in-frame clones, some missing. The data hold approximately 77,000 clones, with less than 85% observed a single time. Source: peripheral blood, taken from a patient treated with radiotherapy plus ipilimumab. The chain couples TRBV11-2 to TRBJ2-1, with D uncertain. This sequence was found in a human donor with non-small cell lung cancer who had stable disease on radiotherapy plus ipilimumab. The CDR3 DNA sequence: TGTGCCAGCAGCTTAACTGACGGTCCTGTTAGAGAGCAGTTCTTC. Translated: CASSLTDGPVREQFF.